This T cell receptor beta chain is from a study of blood T cell repertoires in COVID-19. In the study's own analysis: Amplifying reference gene primers gave estimates of nucleated cell counts. Profiling relied on immunoSEQ multiplex PCR, and the TCRdb table lists in-frame clones only, not all of them. V and J calls and clone size come straight from that table; D and trimming were deduced from the DNA. The sample shows roughly 67,000 clones, over 85% of them seen only once. Per the germline V gene, CDR1 is SGHNT and CDR2 is YENEEA. Germline trimming cut 5 bases from V and 7 bases from J; bases unmatched to any gene: 10. This CDR3 contains 16 residues.

The receptor comes from a man in his sixties or seventies with active COVID-19. V usage is TRBV11-3 and J usage is TRBJ1-4; 10 bases align to TRBD1. Sequenced sample: peripheral blood. Here the CDR3 reads CASSHIDRGRFEKLFF. Written as DNA, the CDR3 is TGTGCCAGCAGCCATATCGACAGGGGGCGATTTGAAAAACTGTTTTTT.